The count of the clone carrying this T cell receptor beta chain is one. The sample originates from a study of shared clonotypes between healthy human individuals. The CD4+ fraction was divided into a CD45RA+ naive subset and a CD45RA-negative memory subset. Per the original data handling: Filtering differed, since immunoSEQ gave only junction sequences and no quality scores. TCRdb keeps only in-frame clones here, not all; method: immunoSEQ multiplex PCR. The D gene and trimming were derived from the DNA, and the V and J assignments and clone size from that table. The sample lists over a million clones; about 96% were seen once. Material for sequencing was naive CD4+ T cells sorted from blood. Subset indicated: CD45RA+ positively selected. The receptor was isolated from a man between 25 and 39 years old in good health.

The CDR3 reads CASSELGGSPEQETQYF. The CDR3 bases are TGTGCCAGCAGTGAGCTCGGGGGTTCACCCGAGCAAGAGACCCAGTACTTC. V usage is TRBV6-1 and J usage is TRBJ2-5; perhaps TRBD2 as D (6 bases). Trimming left V 3 bases short and J 2 bases short, with 19 bases between. CDR3 size: 17 residues. The germline V gene has CDR1 MNHNS and CDR2 SASEGT.